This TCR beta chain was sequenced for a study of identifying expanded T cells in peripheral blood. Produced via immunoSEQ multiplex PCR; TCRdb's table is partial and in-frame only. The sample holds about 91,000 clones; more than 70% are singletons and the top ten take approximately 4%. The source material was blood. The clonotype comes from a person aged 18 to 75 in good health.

The CDR3, as DNA: TGTGCCAGCAGTTCTGGTTGGGGGGCAGAGACCCAGTACTTC. This translates into CASSSGWGAETQYF. The chain employs TRBV28 and TRBJ2-5; either TRBD1 or TRBD2 may supply D (6 bases each). CDR1 is MDHEN, CDR2 SYDVKM, per germline. Trimming stripped 4 bases from V and 4 bases from J, with 13 bases between. CDR3 size: 14 residues.